The following is a T cell receptor (beta chain) sequence with its context. Its specificity is unknown. Those who donated were healthy bone marrow donors. PCR was performed using 60 Vbeta and 13 Jbeta primers. Produced via immunoSEQ multiplex PCR; TCRdb's table is partial and in-frame only. Of tens of thousands of clones in the sample, around 62% were seen once. These data are taken from a study of cytomegalovirus exposure and HLA in healthy donors. About the research overall: Earlier work reported about 110 million unique TCR beta sequences from some 180 million T cells. Ancestry clustering placed 81% of around 400 genotyped donors in the Caucasian-associated cluster.

Study results and caveats: The availability of immune exposure information extended only to CMV serostatus.

The receptor comes from a man aged 40-49 years in good health and CMV-seropositive. The sequencing input was PBMCs.

The chain's CDR3 is CASSLLGQLIGIKNIQYF. The CDR3 nucleotides read TGTGCCAGCAGCCTTTTGGGACAGTTAATTGGTATCAAAAACATTCAGTACTTC. V gene TRBV5-6 combines with J gene TRBJ2-4, with TRBD1 matching over 7 bases. V lost 4 bases to trimming and J lost 3 bases; unmatched junction nucleotides: 16. The CDR3 has 18 residues. CDR1 and CDR2 from the germline V gene are SGHDT and YYEEEE.